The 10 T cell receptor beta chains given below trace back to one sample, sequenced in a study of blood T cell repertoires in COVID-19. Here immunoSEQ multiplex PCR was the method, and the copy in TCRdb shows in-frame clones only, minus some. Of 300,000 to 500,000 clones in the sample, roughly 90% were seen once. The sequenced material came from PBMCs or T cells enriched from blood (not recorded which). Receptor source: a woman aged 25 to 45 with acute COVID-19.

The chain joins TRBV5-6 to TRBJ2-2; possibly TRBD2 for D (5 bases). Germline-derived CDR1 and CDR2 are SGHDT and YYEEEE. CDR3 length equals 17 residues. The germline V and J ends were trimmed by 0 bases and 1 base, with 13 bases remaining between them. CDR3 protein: CASSLAYGNENTGELFF. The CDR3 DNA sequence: TGTGCCAGCAGCTTGGCTTACGGGAACGAGAACACCGGGGAGCTGTTTTTT.

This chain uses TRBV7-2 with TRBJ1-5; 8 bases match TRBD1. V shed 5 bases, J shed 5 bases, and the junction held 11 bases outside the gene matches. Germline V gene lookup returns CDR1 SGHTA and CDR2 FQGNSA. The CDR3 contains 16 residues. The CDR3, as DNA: TGTGCCAGCAGCGAATGGGGACAGGCGTTCGATCAGCCCCAGCATTTT. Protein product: CASSEWGQAFDQPQHF. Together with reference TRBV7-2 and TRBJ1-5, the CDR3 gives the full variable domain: GAGVSQSPSNKVTEKGKDVELRCDPISGHTALYWYRQSLGQGLEFLIYFQGNSAPDKSGLPSDRFSAERTGGSVSTLTIQRTQQEDSAVYLCASSEWGQAFDQPQHFGDGTRLSIL.

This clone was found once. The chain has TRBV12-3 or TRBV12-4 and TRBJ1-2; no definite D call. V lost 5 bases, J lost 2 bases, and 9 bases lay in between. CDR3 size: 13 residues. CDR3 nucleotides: TGTGCCAGCAGTCTCGGTTCCAACTATGGCTACACCTTC. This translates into CASSLGSNYGYTF.

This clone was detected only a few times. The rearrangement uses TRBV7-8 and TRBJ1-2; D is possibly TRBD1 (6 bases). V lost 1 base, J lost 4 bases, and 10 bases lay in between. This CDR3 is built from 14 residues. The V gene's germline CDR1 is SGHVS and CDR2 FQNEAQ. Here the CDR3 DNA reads TGTGCCAGCAGCTTAGGACAGGCCAGCTATGGCTACACCTTC. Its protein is CASSLGQASYGYTF.

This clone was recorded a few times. As DNA, the CDR3 is TGTGCCAGCAGCCAATTCGTGGGGGCGTCGATTGGCTATGGCTACACCTTC. This sequence encodes CASSQFVGASIGYGYTF. V and J are TRBV3-1 (or the pseudogene TRBV3-2) and TRBJ1-2, with D tentatively TRBD1 (6 bases). The ends were cut back, 2 bases at V and 4 bases at J, with 20 bases in the middle. Germline assignment: CDR1 LGHDT and CDR2 YNNKEL (reference sequence). The CDR3 has 17 residues.

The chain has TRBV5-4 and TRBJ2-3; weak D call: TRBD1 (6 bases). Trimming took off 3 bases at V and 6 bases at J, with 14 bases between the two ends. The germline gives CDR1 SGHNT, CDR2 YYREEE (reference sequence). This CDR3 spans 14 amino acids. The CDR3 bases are TGTGCCAGCAGCTCCTACAGGGAATCGGATACGCAGTATTTT. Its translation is CASSSYRESDTQYF.

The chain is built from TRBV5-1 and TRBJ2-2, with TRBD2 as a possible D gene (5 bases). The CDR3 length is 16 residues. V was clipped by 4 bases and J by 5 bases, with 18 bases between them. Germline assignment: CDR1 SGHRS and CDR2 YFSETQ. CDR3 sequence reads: CASSAIAGRATGELFF. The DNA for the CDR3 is TGCGCCAGCAGCGCTATCGCCGGGCGGGCTACCGGGGAGCTGTTTTTT. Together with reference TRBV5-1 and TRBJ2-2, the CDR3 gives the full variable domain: KAGVTQTPRYLIKTRGQQVTLSCSPISGHRSVSWYQQTPGQGLQFLFEYFSETQRNKGNFPGRFSGRQFSNSRSEMNVSTLELGDSALYLCASSAIAGRATGELFFGEGSRLTVL.

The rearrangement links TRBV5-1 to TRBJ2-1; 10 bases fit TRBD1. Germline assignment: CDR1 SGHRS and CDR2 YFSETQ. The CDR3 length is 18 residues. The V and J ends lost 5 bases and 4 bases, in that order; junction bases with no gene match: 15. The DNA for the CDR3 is TGCGCCAGCAGACGAATAACCGGGACAGGGGTGGGATACAATGAGCAGTTCTTC. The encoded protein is CASRRITGTGVGYNEQFF.

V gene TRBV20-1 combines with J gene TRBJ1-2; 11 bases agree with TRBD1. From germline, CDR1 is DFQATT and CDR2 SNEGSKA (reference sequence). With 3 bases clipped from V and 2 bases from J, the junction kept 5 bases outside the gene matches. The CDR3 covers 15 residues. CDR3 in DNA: TGCAGTGCTAGTCTAAGGGACAGGGGGAACTATGGCTACACCTTC. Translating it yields CSASLRDRGNYGYTF.

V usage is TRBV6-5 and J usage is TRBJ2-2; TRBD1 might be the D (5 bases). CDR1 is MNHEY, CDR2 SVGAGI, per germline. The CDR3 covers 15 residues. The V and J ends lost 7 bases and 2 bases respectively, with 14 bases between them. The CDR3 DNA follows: TGTGCCAGCACGGATGGCAGGGCAAACACCGGGGAGCTGTTTTTT. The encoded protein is CASTDGRANTGELFF.